The clone carrying this T cell receptor beta chain was seen a single time. The record originates from a study of OX40 agonist ivuxolimab in advanced cancers. Study-wide background: Aged roughly 23 to 85 with a mean of about 63 years, they were approximately 80% male.

Trimming removed 5 bases at V and 3 bases at J, with 17 bases between. Looked up from germline, CDR1 is SEHNR and CDR2 is FQNEAQ (reference sequence). The CDR3 contains 16 residues. The assay was immunoSEQ multiplex PCR, and TCRdb's table has in-frame clones only and misses some. Here the sample spans about 20,000 clones, around 87% being singletons. The clonotype originates from an adult with an advanced solid tumor such as melanoma, head and neck, liver or kidney cancer. The J gene is TRBJ2-1, the V gene TRBV7-9; unclear D gene. Sequencing was performed on CD4+ or CD8+ T cells sorted from blood, taken in a trial of the OX40 agonist ivuxolimab. The CDR3 nucleotides read TGTGCCAGCAGCCCTTACCCAGTGGGGATCTACAATGAGCAGTTCTTC. Encoded protein: CASSPYPVGIYNEQFF.